This is a list of T cell receptor beta chains from one sample in a study of blood T cell repertoires in COVID-19. The assay was immunoSEQ multiplex PCR, and TCRdb's table has in-frame clones only and misses some. The data show hundreds of thousands of clones, about 88% seen once. The specimen sequenced was peripheral blood. All receptors derive from a man younger than 30 with COVID-19, enrolled during active disease. Each CDR3 is given with its conserved first and last residue. The D gene is left open where the match is weak. Expanded clones get a size class; other rows say once, few or many, or leave the size out.

clone size	V gene	D gene	J gene	CDR3 protein	CDR3 DNA
once	TRBV29-1	TRBD1	TRBJ1-2	CSAMGQDHGYTF	TGCAGCGCTATGGGACAGGACCATGGCTACACCTTC
-	TRBV12-3/TRBV12-4	-	TRBJ2-3	CASSFRGPDTQYF	TGTGCCAGCAGTTTCCGGGGTCCAGATACGCAGTATTTT
-	TRBV7-8	TRBD1	TRBJ1-3	CASSFDTGAGNTIYF	TGTGCCAGCAGCTTCGATACAGGGGCTGGAAACACCATATATTTT
-	TRBV18	-	TRBJ1-1	CASSTEYTEAFF	TGTGCCAGCTCAACGGAGTACACTGAAGCTTTCTTT
-	TRBV6-5	-	TRBJ1-2	CASSYSPGNYGYTF	TGTGCCAGCAGTTACTCGCCGGGGAACTATGGCTACACCTTC
-	TRBV5-1	-	TRBJ2-1	CASSPEGTEHEQFF	TGCGCCAGCAGCCCCGAAGGAACAGAACATGAGCAGTTCTTC
-	TRBV5-1	TRBD1	TRBJ2-7	CASSGDWDRPLYEQYF	TGCGCCAGCAGCGGGGATTGGGACAGGCCCCTGTACGAGCAGTACTTC
once	TRBV27	TRBD2	TRBJ2-1	CASSRGGVYNEQFF	TGTGCCAGCAGCCGCGGGGGGGTGTACAATGAGCAGTTCTTC
-	TRBV13	-	TRBJ2-7	CASSLGYSRYEQYF	TGTGCCAGCAGCTTAGGGTACTCCAGGTACGAGCAGTACTTC
-	TRBV7-9	-	TRBJ2-7	CASSTPLIPGEQYF	TGTGCCAGCAGCACCCCTCTCATCCCGGGGGAGCAGTACTTC
-	TRBV7-2	TRBD2	TRBJ2-7	CASSLGTSGTTYEQYF	TGTGCCAGCAGCTTAGGGACTAGCGGGACTACCTACGAGCAGTACTTC
-	TRBV6-2/TRBV6-3	-	TRBJ2-2	CASSYSSRTNTGELFF	TGTGCCAGCAGTTACTCGTCCAGGACGAACACCGGGGAGCTGTTTTTT
-	TRBV15	-	TRBJ1-1	CATSRDRGGREAFF	TGTGCCACCAGCAGAGATCGGGGGGGCAGAGAAGCTTTCTTT
-	TRBV5-1	-	TRBJ2-5	CASSLGVGGARETQYF	TGCGCCAGCAGCTTGGGGGTAGGGGGTGCCCGCGAGACCCAGTACTTC
-	TRBV7-2	TRBD1	TRBJ2-7	CASSRSSGQGYEQYF	TGTGCCAGCAGCCGCAGCTCGGGACAGGGATACGAGCAGTACTTC
-	TRBV19	TRBD1	TRBJ2-5	CASSFSGQQETQYF	TGTGCCAGTAGTTTTTCGGGACAGCAAGAGACCCAGTACTTC
-	TRBV2	TRBD1	TRBJ1-2	CATNRDRGNYGYTF	TGTGCCACAAACCGGGACAGGGGTAACTATGGCTACACCTTC
-	TRBV25-1	TRBD1	TRBJ1-6	CASSRGQNSPLHF	TGTGCCAGCAGTCGGGGACAGAATTCACCCCTCCACTTT
-	TRBV2	-	TRBJ1-6	CASNAEGNSPLHF	TGTGCCAGCAATGCGGAGGGTAATTCACCCCTCCACTTT
-	TRBV3-1/TRBV3-2	-	TRBJ2-1	CASSQNSASHNEQFF	TGTGCCAGCAGCCAAAACAGTGCTAGCCACAATGAGCAGTTCTTC
-	TRBV11-3	TRBD2	TRBJ2-2	CASSLRASGDTGELFF	TGTGCCAGCAGCTTACGGGCTAGCGGTGACACCGGGGAGCTGTTTTTT
-	TRBV6-4	-	TRBJ1-1	CASSDRDTNTEAFF	TGTGCCAGCAGTGACCGGGACACGAACACTGAAGCTTTCTTT
-	TRBV4-2	-	TRBJ2-2	CASSRESGPNTGELFF	TGTGCCAGCAGCCGGGAGTCGGGCCCGAACACCGGGGAGCTGTTTTTT
-	TRBV11-2	TRBD1	TRBJ2-5	CASSLNLYRGSQETQYF	TGTGCCAGCAGCCTTAACCTATACAGGGGGTCCCAAGAGACCCAGTACTTC
-	TRBV5-4	TRBD1	TRBJ1-1	CASSAQQGLNTEAFF	TGTGCCAGCAGCGCCCAACAGGGGTTGAACACTGAAGCTTTCTTT
-	TRBV10-3	TRBD1	TRBJ2-7	CATWTGAYEQYF	TGTGCCACTTGGACAGGGGCCTACGAGCAGTACTTC
-	TRBV19	-	TRBJ2-7	CASSIAGAAYEQYF	TGTGCCAGTAGTATAGCTGGGGCCGCGTACGAGCAGTACTTC